These 2 T cell receptor beta chains share one sample of origin, sequenced in a study of cytomegalovirus exposure and HLA in healthy donors. Sequencing was performed with immunoSEQ multiplex PCR; in TCRdb, only in-frame clones are kept and a portion is missing. The table shows around 200,000 clones, with about 90% occurring only once. The specimen sequenced was PBMCs. These receptor sequences come from a woman younger than 35 in good health and CMV-seronegative.

This chain connects TRBV6-5 to TRBJ2-1, with a tentative D call TRBD1 (6 bases). The CDR3 has 15 amino acids. The V end was cut by 6 bases, the J end by 5 bases, with 17 bases between. Germline V gives CDR1 MNHEY, CDR2 SVGAGI. The CDR3 protein is CASSRTGRSDNEQFF. CDR3 DNA sequence: TGTGCCAGCAGCCGAACAGGGCGGTCCGACAATGAGCAGTTCTTC.

This clone was recorded only once. This chain connects TRBV27 to TRBJ2-3; 9 bases map to TRBD2. The CDR3 extends over 15 amino acids. Germline V gene lookup returns CDR1 MNHEY and CDR2 SMNVEV (reference sequence). J was trimmed by 6 bases and V by 4 bases; bases with no gene match: 8. The CDR3 loop is CASSSLAGTFDTQYF. The CDR3 bases are TGTGCCAGCAGTTCCCTAGCGGGGACCTTCGATACGCAGTATTTT.